These 3 T cell receptor beta chains came from one sample sequenced in a study of metastatic and nonmetastatic thyroid tumors. TCRdb re-analyzed the PCR reads using MiXCR. This sample yields approximately 9,600 clones, of which about 30% are seen a single time; 4% to 5.5% belongs to the top ten. Nobody among the patients had been given any treatment before thyroid surgery. The sequenced material came from tumor tissue. The receptors here all came from a female donor with papillary thyroid cancer or a benign thyroid nodule (not recorded which). Some clones in this sample may be carry-over from other donors' samples.

This clone was seen a few times. The chain couples TRBV6-2 or TRBV6-3 to TRBJ2-7; D uncertain. Trimming pared 7 bases from V and 4 bases from J, leaving 14 bases between. From germline, CDR1 is MNHEY and CDR2 SVGEGT. CDR3 size: 13 residues. Written as DNA, the CDR3 is TGTGCCAGCACGCTAAGAGGATTATACGAGCAGTACTTC. Its protein is CASTLRGLYEQYF.

In this sample, this clone is medium-sized (0.01 to 0.1%). V is TRBV2 and J is TRBJ1-1; possibly TRBD1 for D (6 bases). The V gene's germline CDR1 is SNHLY and CDR2 FYNNEI. V shed 10 bases and J shed 5 bases, with 20 bases lying between them. CDR3 length: 14 amino acids. The CDR3 loop is CATILLGGETEAFF. In nucleotides, the CDR3 is TGTGCCACCATCTTATTAGGGGGAGAGACTGAAGCTTTCTTT.

By share, this clone counts as medium-sized. The gene calls are TRBV4-1 and TRBJ1-1; D uncertain. Looked up from germline, CDR1 is MGHRA and CDR2 is YSYEKL. This CDR3 has 14 amino acids. V lost 1 base, J lost 1 base, and 7 bases lay in between. The CDR3 spells CASSQVQQNTEAFF. In nucleotides, the CDR3 is TGCGCCAGCAGCCAAGTTCAGCAGAACACTGAAGCTTTCTTT.